The 18 T cell receptor beta chains listed next were all sequenced from one sample in a study of spatial heterogeneity in lung cancer. Each CDR3 protein is one row after TCRdb ran MiXCR on the 5' RACE reads. In the table there are some 38,000 distinct CDR3 sequences, approximately 7.5% of which are singletons. Time point reported: sample taken at primary tumor resection. Whole RNA, which was extracted from tumor, nontumor lung tissue or frozen PBMC, was sequenced without any cell sorting. Specimen: PBMCs, collected at surgery. These receptors were collected from a male donor with early-stage non-small cell lung cancer.

This clonotype was picked up many times. The V call is TRBV25-1, the J call TRBJ1-1; D is unresolved. CDR1 is MGHDK, CDR2 SYGVNS, per germline. This CDR3 comprises 12 residues. Trimming left V 8 bases short and J 8 bases short, with 15 bases between. CDR3 DNA: TGTGCCAGCGGGTCGAATTTGCAGGAAGCTTTCTTT. Translation: CASGSNLQEAFF.

Ten or more counts support this clonotype. V is TRBV5-1 and J is TRBJ2-3; D may be TRBD2 (6 bases). Germline V lookup: CDR1 SGHRS, CDR2 YFSETQ. V dropped 4 bases and J dropped 4 bases, with 13 bases sitting between them. The CDR3 loop spans 14 amino acids. The CDR3 protein is CASSVTSNADTQYF. Here the CDR3 DNA reads TGCGCCAGCAGCGTCACTAGCAACGCAGATACGCAGTATTTT.

This chain connects TRBV12-3 or TRBV12-4 to TRBJ2-5, with TRBD2 matching over 9 bases. This CDR3 is built from 15 residues. Unmatched junction bases numbered 4, after V lost 2 bases and J lost 3 bases. The CDR3 reads CASSLRASGEETQYF. The CDR3 nucleotides read TGTGCCAGCAGTTTAAGAGCTAGCGGGGAAGAGACCCAGTACTTC.

J is TRBJ1-2 and V is TRBV29-1, with no clear D. V was cut by 1 base and J by 2 bases, with 2 bases left in between. The CDR3 length is 11 residues. CDR1 and CDR2 from the germline V gene are SQVTM and ANQGSEA. The CDR3 spells CSVEGNYGYTF. The CDR3 DNA reads TGCAGCGTTGAAGGAAACTATGGCTACACCTTC.

The chain uses TRBV20-1 and TRBJ1-1; a weak D match, TRBD1 (6 bases). V was pared by 2 bases and J by 7 bases, with 17 bases between. This CDR3 region has 14 residues. Germline CDR1 reads DFQATT; CDR2 reads SNEGSKA (reference sequence). The CDR3 DNA is TGCAGTGCTAGACTCAAAGGGGGACAAAGTGAAGCTTTCTTT. Translating it yields CSARLKGGQSEAFF.

The genes are TRBV24-1 and TRBJ1-2; 7 positions agree with TRBD1. Germline V CDR1 and CDR2: KGHDR, SFDVKD. CDR3 length: 18 residues. The junction had 14 bases not matched to a gene; V was cut back by 3 bases and J by 2 bases. The CDR3 protein is CATSDATHIYRGNYGYTF. CDR3 DNA sequence: TGTGCCACCAGTGATGCAACCCACATCTACAGGGGCAACTATGGCTACACCTTC.

In this sample, this clonotype turned up a few times. The V and J genes are TRBV20-1 and TRBJ2-3; 9 positions match TRBD1. V shed 6 bases and J 2 bases; nucleotides not matched to a gene: 9. Per germline, CDR1 DFQATT and CDR2 SNEGSKA (reference sequence). The CDR3 is 15 residues long. CDR3 region: CSAPYRDRVTDTQYF. CDR3 in DNA: TGCAGTGCCCCCTACCGGGACAGGGTCACAGATACGCAGTATTTT.

This clonotype was observed at least ten times. The chain links TRBV7-8 to TRBJ2-3, with D tentatively TRBD2 (6 bases). This CDR3 is built from 15 residues. The V and J ends lost 5 bases and 6 bases respectively, with 18 bases between them. Germline values: CDR1 SGHVS, CDR2 FQNEAQ. CDR3 region: CASSHFSGTRDTQYF. The CDR3 DNA sequence: TGTGCCAGCAGCCACTTTTCGGGGACTCGCGATACGCAGTATTTT.

This clonotype was picked up many times. The genes are TRBV6-1 and TRBJ2-1; 8 nucleotides match TRBD2. The V and J ends lost 1 base and 8 bases, in that order; junction bases with no gene match: 10. CDR3 length: 16 amino acids. The germline CDR1 and CDR2 sequences are MNHNS and SASEGT. The CDR3 protein is CASSEGTRGVVDEQFF. The CDR3 nucleotides read TGTGCCAGCAGTGAAGGGACGCGGGGGGTGGTCGATGAGCAGTTCTTC.

This rearrangement joins TRBV30 to TRBJ1-2; D unresolved. The CDR3 contains 11 residues. Trimming left V 3 bases short and J 10 bases short, with 12 bases between. CDR1 and CDR2 from the germline V gene are GTSNPN and SVGIG (reference sequence). This CDR3 reads CAWSSRVSYTF. For the CDR3, the DNA is TGTGCCTGGAGCAGCCGCGTCTCCTACACCTTC.

This clonotype was counted between two and nine times. The V and J genes are TRBV11-2 and TRBJ2-2; 9 bases fit TRBD1. Germline V CDR1 and CDR2: SGHAT, FQNNGV. This CDR3 comprises 15 residues. V was pared by 5 bases and J by 6 bases, with 7 bases of the junction left unmatched. This CDR3 is CASSPPGQGAGELFF. In DNA, the CDR3 is TGTGCCAGCAGCCCTCCGGGACAGGGTGCCGGGGAGCTGTTTTTT.

This clonotype was recorded at least ten times. The chain couples TRBV12-3 or TRBV12-4 to TRBJ2-7; D unresolved. Trimming pared 8 bases from V and 6 bases from J, leaving 17 bases between. This CDR3 has 13 amino acids. This CDR3 is CASSRTLRGEQYV. For the CDR3, the DNA is TGTGCCAGCTCCCGGACCCTCCGTGGCGAGCAGTACGTC.

This clonotype occurred many times. This chain uses TRBV30 with TRBJ2-3; 7 nucleotides line up with TRBD2. CDR3 length equals 14 residues. Unmatched junction bases numbered 8, after V lost 8 bases and J lost 0 bases. The germline gives CDR1 GTSNPN, CDR2 SVGIG (reference sequence). The CDR3 region has the DNA TGTGCCACCAGAAGCGGGGTGAGCACAGATACGCAGTATTTT. It encodes CATRSGVSTDTQYF.

This clonotype was picked up a small number of times. The chain recombines TRBV27 with TRBJ2-6; D is uncertain. The germline gives CDR1 MNHEY, CDR2 SMNVEV (reference sequence). Trimming cost V 1 base and J 0 bases, with 10 bases left between them. There are 17 residues in the CDR3. The DNA for the CDR3 is TGTGCCAGCAGTTTATTAAGCCAGAGCTCTGGGGCCAACGTCCTGACTTTC. As protein: CASSLLSQSSGANVLTF.

This clonotype was seen repeatedly, ten times or more. The chain has TRBV7-9 and TRBJ1-4; weak D call: TRBD1 (6 bases). The CDR3 has 15 residues. From germline, CDR1 is SEHNR and CDR2 FQNEAQ (reference sequence). V gave up 3 bases and J gave up 1 base, with 9 bases separating them. CDR3 region: CASSFEGGTNEKLFF. Written as DNA, the CDR3 is TGTGCCAGCAGCTTCGAGGGGGGAACTAATGAAAAACTGTTTTTT.

This clonotype was recorded at least ten times. The chain couples TRBV6-5 to TRBJ2-3; D might be TRBD1 (5 bases). The CDR3 runs to 11 residues. V was trimmed by 6 bases and J by 7 bases, leaving 8 bases between them. Germline CDR1 MNHEY, CDR2 SVGAGI. The CDR3 region has the DNA TGTGCCAGCAGGGACACTTATACGCAGTATTTT. The encoded protein is CASRDTYTQYF.

This clonotype occurred many times. The chain carries TRBV4-3 and TRBJ2-7, with TRBD2 matching over 15 bases. The CDR3 totals 16 residues. V lost 4 bases to trimming and J lost 7 bases; unmatched junction nucleotides: 8. Germline CDR1 reads LGHNA; CDR2 reads YSLEER. The DNA for the CDR3 is TGCGCCAGCAGCCGCAATGGGACTAGCGGGAGGCCTGAGCAGTACGTC. Translating gives CASSRNGTSGRPEQYV.

This clonotype was seen only a few times. This chain uses TRBV1 with TRBJ2-1; the D segment call TRBD2 is taken from the table without a DNA check. TRBV1 is a recognized pseudogene. The CDR3 loop spans 20 amino acids. CDR3 in amino acids: CTSSQALDPVAGVAYNEQFF. In DNA form, the CDR3 reads TGCACCAGCAGCCAAGCTCTGGACCCTGTAGCGGGGGTTGCCTACAATGAGCAGTTCTTC.